This TCR beta chain was found in a study of human T cells and chemical hapten exposure. Study at large: In the sensitization step, 2% DPC was placed on roughly 2 cm by roughly 2 cm of upper inner arm skin. Variability of per-sample TCR yields stemmed mainly from small differences in pooled library volume. Cases of alopecia areata, totalis or universalis occurred in a predominantly female patient group.

The time point was: patch test 2, 6 weeks after DPC sensitization. Treatment defined: therapeutic diphenylcyclopropenone sensitization with weekly scalp DPC. Trimming pared 6 bases from V and 2 bases from J, leaving 7 bases between. The germline CDR1 and CDR2 sequences are SEHNR and FQNEAQ (reference sequence). The CDR3 totals 12 residues. The study's library attached unique molecular identifiers to single cDNA molecules. TCRdb fed the RACE reads into MiXCR, producing one record per CDR3 protein. Among about 140,000 distinct CDR3 sequences listed, 10% to 15% were seen once. V usage is TRBV7-9 and J usage is TRBJ1-2, with unresolved D. The specimen comprised whole blood, sampled in connection with sensitization to the hapten diphenylcyclopropenone (DPC). The source is a woman aged 45-60 years with alopecia areata. Some clones in this sample may be carry-over from other donors' samples. CDR3 coding DNA: TGTGCCAGCAGTTACAAAAACTATGGCTACACCTTC. Its protein is CASSYKNYGYTF. The variable domain in full, completed from reference TRBV7-9 and TRBJ1-2, reads DTGVSQNPRHKITKRGQNVTFRCDPISEHNRLYWYRQTLGQGPEFLTYFQNEAQLEKSRLLSDRFSAERPKGSFSTLEIQRTEQGDSAMYLCASSYKNYGYTFGSGTRLTVV.